The entry below gives a single TCR beta chain sequence along with its context. This record comes from a study of OX40 agonist ivuxolimab in advanced cancers. On the study more broadly: Patients received the agonistic anti-OX40 (CD134) antibody ivuxolimab. A partial response was reached by three patients: one with hepatocellular carcinoma and two with cutaneous melanoma.

Sequenced by immunoSEQ multiplex PCR; TCRdb stores in-frame clones only, minus some. The table has 70,000 or so clones, approximately 90% seen once; the top ten hold 5.5% to 8%. The germline gives CDR1 ENHRY, CDR2 SYGVKD. The junction had 4 bases not matched to a gene; V was cut back by 0 bases and J by 4 bases. The CDR3 loop spans 15 amino acids. The input for sequencing was CD4+ or CD8+ T cells sorted from blood, taken in a trial of the OX40 agonist ivuxolimab. The V and J genes are TRBV10-3 and TRBJ1-2, with TRBD1 matching over 8 bases. This TCR derives from an adult with an advanced solid tumor such as melanoma, head and neck, liver or kidney cancer. The CDR3 bases are TGTGCCATCAGTGAGTCAGTACAGGGGGGCTATGGCTACACCTTC. Translation gives CAISESVQGGYGYTF.